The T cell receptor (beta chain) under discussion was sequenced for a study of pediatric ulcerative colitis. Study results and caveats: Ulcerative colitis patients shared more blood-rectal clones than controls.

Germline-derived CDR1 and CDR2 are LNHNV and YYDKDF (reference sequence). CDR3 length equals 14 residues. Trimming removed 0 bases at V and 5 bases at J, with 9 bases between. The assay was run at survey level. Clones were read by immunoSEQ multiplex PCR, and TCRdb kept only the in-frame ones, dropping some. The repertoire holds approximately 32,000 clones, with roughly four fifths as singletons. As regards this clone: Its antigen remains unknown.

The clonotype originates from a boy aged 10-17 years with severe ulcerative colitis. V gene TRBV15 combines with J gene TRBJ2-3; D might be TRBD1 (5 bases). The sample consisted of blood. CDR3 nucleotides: TGTGCCACCAGCAGAGAACAGGTGGAAGATACGCAGTATTTT. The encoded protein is CATSREQVEDTQYF.